These 14 T cell receptor beta chains were sequenced from one sample in a study of cytomegalovirus exposure and HLA in healthy donors. This PCR relied on a set of 60 Vbeta primers and 13 Jbeta primers. Some clones are missing from TCRdb's copy, which holds only in-frame ones; the method was immunoSEQ multiplex PCR. The sample has 150,000 to 200,000 clones; approximately 84% are singletons. The sample was PBMCs. Receptor source: a woman in her 40s in good health and CMV-seropositive.

The J gene is TRBJ2-3, the V gene TRBV5-1; D is possibly TRBD2 (5 bases). V was pared by 2 bases and J by 5 bases, with 12 bases between. Looked up from germline, CDR1 is SGHRS and CDR2 is YFSETQ. The CDR3 covers 14 residues. The chain's CDR3 is CASSLTRSQDTQYF. The DNA for the CDR3 is TGCGCCAGCAGCTTAACTAGGTCTCAAGATACGCAGTATTTT.

V is TRBV5-1 and J is TRBJ2-5; tentatively, D is TRBD2 (6 bases). The CDR3 has 16 residues. CDR1 is SGHRS and CDR2 is YFSETQ in the germline V gene. V gave up 0 bases and J gave up 3 bases, with 15 bases separating them. The CDR3 DNA reads TGCGCCAGCAGCTTGGAGTTATCAGGGAGGAAAGAGACCCAGTACTTC. Protein sequence: CASSLELSGRKETQYF.

This clone was recorded only once. The CDR3 sequence is CAISEGTGTGHYEQYF. The CDR3 DNA reads as TGTGCCATCAGTGAGGGAACGGGGACAGGGCACTACGAGCAGTACTTC. V usage is TRBV10-3 and J usage is TRBJ2-7; 9 nucleotides match TRBD1. The germline gives CDR1 ENHRY, CDR2 SYGVKD. V lost 2 bases, J lost 3 bases, and 8 bases stayed unmatched. CDR3 length: 16 amino acids.

By its share, this clone is medium-sized (0.01 to 0.1%). This rearrangement joins TRBV29-1 to TRBJ1-1, with 7 bases identical to TRBD1. V was clipped by 0 bases and J by 0 bases; unmatched bases: 10. The germline CDR1 and CDR2 sequences are SQVTM and ANQGSEA. There are 17 residues in the CDR3. DNA of the CDR3: TGCAGCGTTGAAGACACCTACACAGGGGCTTTGAACACTGAAGCTTTCTTT. Its translation: CSVEDTYTGALNTEAFF.

The rearrangement uses TRBV20-1 and TRBJ2-7, with D unclear. This CDR3 spans 11 amino acids. Per the germline V gene, CDR1 is DFQATT and CDR2 is SNEGSKA (reference sequence). This chain's CDR3 is CIQESSYEQYF. CDR3 DNA sequence: TGCATTCAAGAGAGCTCCTACGAGCAGTACTTC.

The CDR3 here is CASSLLRTGRQETQYF. DNA for the CDR3: TGTGCCAGCAGTTTACTTCGCACAGGTCGGCAGGAGACCCAGTACTTC. The chain has TRBV27 and TRBJ2-5; a weak D match, TRBD1 (5 bases). The CDR3 is 16 residues long. Germline-derived CDR1 and CDR2 are MNHEY and SMNVEV (reference sequence). The germline V and J ends were trimmed by 2 bases and 5 bases, with 18 bases remaining between them.

The V and J genes are TRBV4-1 and TRBJ2-2, with 9 bases identical to TRBD2. The CDR3 spans 16 residues. Germline V gives CDR1 MGHRA, CDR2 YSYEKL. V was pared by 1 base and J by 7 bases, with 7 bases of the junction left unmatched. In DNA, the CDR3 is TGCGCCAGCAGCCAAGGGCCTAGCGGGGTTGTCGGGGAGCTGTTTTTT. Residues: CASSQGPSGVVGELFF.

The CDR3 region has the DNA TGCGCCAGCAGTCAATCGTCCAGGGCCAGCAATCAGCCCCAGCATTTT. Amino acid sequence: CASSQSSRASNQPQHF. The chain recombines TRBV23-1 with TRBJ1-5; TRBD1 might be the D (5 bases). TRBV23-1 is placed among ORFs of uncertain function. Trimming left V 0 bases short and J 1 base short, with 10 bases between. The length of the CDR3 is 16 residues.

CDR3 sequence (DNA): TGTGCCAGCAGCCGCCGGGACATCGGCGACGAGCAGTACTTC. Protein product: CASSRRDIGDEQYF. The chain is built from TRBV2 and TRBJ2-7; the D gene is possibly TRBD1 (6 bases). The CDR3 runs 14 residues. Trimming took 6 bases from V and 5 from J, leaving 17 bases between them. Per the germline V gene, CDR1 is SNHLY and CDR2 is FYNNEI.

This rearrangement joins TRBV11-2 to TRBJ1-2, with TRBD1 as a possible D gene (6 bases). This CDR3 is 13 amino acids long. Trimming took off 6 bases at V and 7 bases at J, with 15 bases between the two ends. Germline V gene lookup returns CDR1 SGHAT and CDR2 FQNNGV. This CDR3 is CASSYGTFGGYTF. CDR3 nucleotides: TGTGCCAGCAGTTACGGGACATTTGGTGGCTACACCTTC.

This clone appeared a few times. The chain employs TRBV6-5 and TRBJ1-2; D not certain. Germline V gene lookup returns CDR1 MNHEY and CDR2 SVGAGI. The CDR3 consists of 13 residues. V lost 8 bases and J 1 base, leaving 11 bases between the germline ends. The CDR3 spells CASGYSNNYGYTF. The DNA of the CDR3 is TGTGCCAGCGGATACAGTAATAACTATGGCTACACCTTC.

The genes are TRBV30 and TRBJ1-2; D perhaps matches TRBD1 (5 bases). CDR3 length equals 13 residues. Looked up from germline, CDR1 is GTSNPN and CDR2 is SVGIG (reference sequence). V shed 2 bases and J shed 5 bases, with 12 bases lying between them. CDR3 loop: CAWSPQDKYGYTF. CDR3 DNA sequence: TGTGCCTGGAGTCCCCAGGACAAGTATGGCTACACCTTC.

This chain uses TRBV5-4 with TRBJ2-3, with TRBD1 matching 9 bases. V gave up 4 bases and J gave up 3 bases; unmatched junction bases: 12. CDR1 and CDR2 from the germline V gene are SGHNT and YYREEE (reference sequence). This CDR3 spans 17 amino acids. DNA for the CDR3: TGTGCCAGCAGCCCAATTAATGGACAGGGGTTGACAGATACGCAGTATTTT. This gives the protein CASSPINGQGLTDTQYF.

J is TRBJ2-2 and V is TRBV9; 8 positions match TRBD2. The CDR3 runs 15 residues. Per the germline V gene, CDR1 is SGDLS and CDR2 is YYNGEE. Trimming at V came to 2 bases and at J to 8 bases, leaving 8 bases not matched to a gene. CDR3 nucleotides: TGTGCCAGCAGCGTGTACGGGGGGGCCAGGGGGGAGCTGTTTTTT. This codes for CASSVYGGARGELFF.